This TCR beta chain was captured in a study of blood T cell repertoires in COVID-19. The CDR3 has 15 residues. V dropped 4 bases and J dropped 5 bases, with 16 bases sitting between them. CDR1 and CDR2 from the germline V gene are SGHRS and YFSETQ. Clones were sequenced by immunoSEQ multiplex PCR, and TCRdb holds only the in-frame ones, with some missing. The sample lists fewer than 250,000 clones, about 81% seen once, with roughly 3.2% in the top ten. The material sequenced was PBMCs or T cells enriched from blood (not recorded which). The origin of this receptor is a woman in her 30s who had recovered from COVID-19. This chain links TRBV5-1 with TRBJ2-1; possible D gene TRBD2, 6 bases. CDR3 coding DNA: TGCGCCAGCAGCCCCCTCCGAGGGGAGGACAATGAGCAGTTCTTC. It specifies CASSPLRGEDNEQFF.